This TCR beta chain stems from a study of blood T cell repertoires in COVID-19. Study at large: Sources were T cells, B-cell-depleted T cells, or PBMCs; the material itself was cDNA or gDNA.

This CDR3 has 14 amino acids. CDR1 LNHDA and CDR2 SQIVND come from the germline V gene (reference sequence). The ends lost 5 bases at V and 3 bases at J; junction bases unmatched: 4. Original methodology: Quantification of nucleated cells was approximated via reference gene primer amplification. Assay: immunoSEQ multiplex PCR; the TCRdb copy retains only in-frame clones and omits some. The DNA was the basis for D and trimming; V, J and clone size are from that table. Here the sample spans 300,000 to 400,000 clones, more than 85% being singletons. The chain uses TRBV19 and TRBJ1-5, with 7 bases lining up with TRBD1. The origin of this receptor is a woman aged 25 to 39 who had been exposed to COVID-19. The specimen was PBMCs or T cells enriched from blood (not recorded which). The CDR3 coding sequence is TGTGCCAGTAGTCTGACAGGGTCCAATCAGCCCCAGCATTTT. Translating it yields CASSLTGSNQPQHF.